The next 32 T cell receptor beta chains were all read from a single sample in a study of CD4 T cells in relation to SARS-CoV-2 and coronaviruses (dated by TCRdb to about 2021). Libraries were made using the immunoSEQ multiplex PCR assay. Sourced from immuneACCESS, this table was stored by TCRdb with only in-frame sequences that have V and J called. A share of the clones is absent; for the studies checked, an unresolved V gene accounts for under half, and the remainder has no known explanation. The sample table shows around 25,000 clones, and around 67% are seen once. The ten largest make up 20% to 25% of the sample. These receptors are not linked to any known antigen. CD4+ T cells from unexposed donors were collected before the COVID-19 pandemic (2011-2018). After around 10 days of culture, CD4+ T cells were isolated with the EasySep CD4+ T cell isolation kit. Specimen: CD4+ T cells from PBMCs, cultured in vitro. The receptors were sampled from a human donor in good health.

The rearrangement uses TRBV11-2 and TRBJ2-3; D gene unclear. Germline values: CDR1 SGHAT, CDR2 FQNNGV. Trimming pared 2 bases from V and 1 base from J, leaving 13 bases between. CDR3 length: 16 amino acids. CDR3 amino acids: CASSLIRASRTDTQYF. The CDR3 DNA sequence: TGTGCCAGCAGCTTAATACGAGCCTCGCGCACAGATACGCAGTATTTT.

V usage is TRBV5-1 and J usage is TRBJ2-1, with D uncertain. Germline CDR1 is SGHRS and CDR2 is YFSETQ. The CDR3 contains 12 residues. Trimming took off 0 bases at V and 6 bases at J, with 4 bases between the two ends. CDR3: CASSLDSNEQFF. In DNA form, the CDR3 reads TGCGCCAGCAGCTTGGATAGCAATGAGCAGTTCTTC.

The chain is built from TRBV7-2 and TRBJ2-5, with D perhaps assigned TRBD1 or TRBD2 (6 bases each). The germline CDR1 and CDR2 sequences are SGHTA and FQGNSA. The CDR3 length is 14 residues. V lost 5 bases to trimming and J lost 7 bases, with 17 bases between them. CDR3 protein: CASSEPHGGGTQYF. The CDR3 bases are TGTGCCAGCAGCGAACCCCACGGGGGCGGGACCCAGTACTTC.

A few counts support this clone. This chain uses TRBV6-5 with TRBJ1-5; D uncertain. CDR3 length equals 13 residues. CDR1 MNHEY and CDR2 SVGAGI come from the germline V gene. The V end was cut by 8 bases, the J end by 0 bases, with 8 bases between. The CDR3 DNA is TGTGCCAGCGGCAGCGTTAGCAATCAGCCCCAGCATTTT. Amino acid sequence: CASGSVSNQPQHF.

The chain joins TRBV7-9 to TRBJ2-5; TRBD2 aligns across 9 bases. CDR1 and CDR2 (germline): SEHNR, FQNEAQ (reference sequence). This CDR3 has 17 residues. J was trimmed by 5 bases and V by 5 bases; bases with no gene match: 15. The CDR3 sequence: CASSPRVAGGPVETQYF. The CDR3 DNA sequence: TGTGCCAGCAGCCCCCGTGTGGCGGGAGGGCCTGTGGAGACCCAGTACTTC.

The chain has TRBV9 and TRBJ2-5; no clear D. Germline V lookup: CDR1 SGDLS, CDR2 YYNGEE. With 1 base removed from V and 2 bases from J, the gap between germline ends came to 12 bases. The CDR3 sequence is 15 residues long. This chain's CDR3 is CASSVNLGRQETQYF. CDR3 nucleotide sequence: TGTGCCAGCAGCGTAAACCTTGGTCGGCAAGAGACCCAGTACTTC.

A few counts support this clone. This sequence joins TRBV6-2 or TRBV6-3 and TRBJ1-5; D ambiguous. The V end was cut by 2 bases, the J end by 3 bases, with 14 bases between. Germline lookup yields CDR1 MNHEY and CDR2 SVGEGT. The CDR3 sequence is 16 residues long. CDR3 coding DNA: TGTGCCAGCAGTTACGGCGAAGACGGCCCCAATCAGCCCCAGCATTTT. Translated, it gives CASSYGEDGPNQPQHF.

The chain couples TRBV5-1 to TRBJ2-3; TRBD2 agrees at 10 bases. The CDR3 is 16 residues long. Per the germline V gene, CDR1 is SGHRS and CDR2 is YFSETQ. Trimming removed 2 bases from V and 6 bases from J; junction bases left unmatched: 9. The CDR3 coding sequence is TGCGCCAGCAGCTTCTCGCTAGCGGGAGTAACGGATACGCAGTATTTT. As protein: CASSFSLAGVTDTQYF.

J is TRBJ2-1 and V is TRBV10-1; D is perhaps TRBD1 (6 bases). Trimming cost V 2 bases and J 0 bases, with 11 bases left between them. Germline CDR1 is WNHNN and CDR2 is SYGVQD (reference sequence). This CDR3 comprises 16 residues. The CDR3 DNA sequence: TGCGCCAGCAGTGAGCCGGGACACCCCTCCTACAATGAGCAGTTCTTC. It codes for CASSEPGHPSYNEQFF.

The rearrangement joins TRBV7-3 to TRBJ2-3; the D gene is possibly TRBD2 (6 bases). This CDR3 is 15 amino acids long. The germline V gene encodes CDR1 SGHTA and CDR2 FQGTGA. V shed 2 bases and J shed 2 bases, with 11 bases lying between them. CDR3 nucleotide sequence: TGTGCCAGCAGCTTATGGGGGGAACACACAGATACGCAGTATTTT. Translating it yields CASSLWGEHTDTQYF.

The chain recombines TRBV6-5 with TRBJ2-3; 11 bases align to TRBD1. Per germline, CDR1 MNHEY and CDR2 SVGAGI. V lost 7 bases and J lost 6; bases outside the gene matches: 6. The CDR3 has 14 amino acids. CDR3 amino acids: CASNTGTGGDTQYF. The CDR3, as DNA: TGTGCCAGCAATACCGGGACAGGGGGGGATACGCAGTATTTT.

The genes are TRBV24-1 and TRBJ2-1; D is unresolved. The CDR3 length is 12 residues. Germline values: CDR1 KGHDR, CDR2 SFDVKD. The V end was cut by 3 bases, the J end by 9 bases, with 8 bases between. The CDR3 DNA sequence: TGTGCCACCAGTGATGTAGTGAGTGAGCAGTTCTTC. Translated, it gives CATSDVVSEQFF.

This clone appeared a few times. The V and J genes are TRBV4-3 and TRBJ1-2, with TRBD1 matching 9 bases. The CDR3 runs 15 residues. The V and J ends lost 0 bases and 5 bases, in that order; junction bases with no gene match: 4. Germline CDR1 is LGHNA and CDR2 is YSLEER. CDR3 region: CASSQDQGQGYGYTF. In DNA, the CDR3 is TGCGCCAGCAGCCAAGATCAGGGACAGGGATATGGCTACACCTTC.

The V gene is TRBV9, the J gene TRBJ1-1; D remains ambiguous. CDR3 size: 14 residues. V was clipped by 4 bases and J by 10 bases, with 20 bases between them. CDR1 and CDR2 (germline): SGDLS, YYNGEE. The CDR3 spells CASSPMVEEVGAFF. The CDR3 bases are TGTGCCAGCAGCCCAATGGTGGAGGAAGTAGGAGCTTTCTTT.

The chain uses TRBV12-5 and TRBJ2-3; TRBD2 is a possible D gene (7 bases). CDR1 and CDR2 from the germline V gene are LGHNT and FRNRAP. The CDR3 length is 14 residues. V gave up 5 bases and J gave up 4 bases, with 13 bases separating them. The CDR3 bases are TGTGCTAGTGGTCCCTCCGGGGGGCCAGATACGCAGTATTTT. Protein: CASGPSGGPDTQYF.

In nucleotides, the CDR3 is TGCGCCAGCAGCCAAGATCGCAGGAACACCATATATTTT. This translates into CASSQDRRNTIYF. The rearrangement joins TRBV4-3 to TRBJ1-3; D gene unclear. This CDR3 has 13 amino acids. From germline, CDR1 is LGHNA and CDR2 YSLEER. V was cut by 0 bases and J by 7 bases, with 7 bases left in between.

The chain carries TRBV9 and TRBJ2-1; 13 bases map to TRBD2. The germline gives CDR1 SGDLS, CDR2 YYNGEE. The CDR3 covers 18 residues. V was clipped by 2 bases and J by 0 bases; unmatched bases: 5. The CDR3 bases are TGTGCCAGCAGCGTGGGACTAGCGGGACTGAGCTCCTACAATGAGCAGTTCTTC. Protein sequence: CASSVGLAGLSSYNEQFF.

V is TRBV11-2 and J is TRBJ2-5, with 10 bases identical to TRBD2. CDR3 length: 16 residues. V was clipped by 5 bases and J by 5 bases; unmatched bases: 11. Germline V gene lookup returns CDR1 SGHAT and CDR2 FQNNGV. CDR3 protein: CASSGGPPGLAETQYF. The CDR3 DNA is TGTGCCAGCAGCGGGGGTCCCCCGGGACTAGCGGAGACCCAGTACTTC.

This clone showed up just a few times. This chain connects TRBV5-4 to TRBJ2-5; D ambiguous. V was shortened by 4 bases and J by 0 bases, with 7 bases between the two germline ends. From germline, CDR1 is SGHNT and CDR2 YYREEE (reference sequence). The CDR3 consists of 13 residues. The CDR3 is CASSTLNQETQYF. The CDR3 DNA sequence: TGTGCCAGCAGCACGTTAAACCAAGAGACCCAGTACTTC.

The chain combines TRBV19 with TRBJ2-1; 8 bases map to TRBD2. Looked up from germline, CDR1 is LNHDA and CDR2 is SQIVND (reference sequence). This CDR3 has 15 residues. V gave up 7 bases and J gave up 2 bases; unmatched junction bases: 7. CDR3 nucleotide sequence: TGTGCCAGTACTAGCGGGCCTCGGACCTACAATGAGCAGTTCTTC. This translates into CASTSGPRTYNEQFF.

The chain combines TRBV12-3 or TRBV12-4 with TRBJ2-3; D is unclear. V gave up 7 bases and J gave up 5 bases, with 10 bases separating them. The CDR3 is 12 residues long. As DNA, the CDR3 is TGTGCCAGCACCACCTGGGTAGATACGCAGTATTTT. It encodes CASTTWVDTQYF.

This clone was seen only a few times. V and J are TRBV27 and TRBJ2-3, with 8 bases lining up with TRBD2. V lost 3 bases, J lost 6 bases, and 5 bases stayed unmatched. The CDR3 length is 14 residues. CDR1 and CDR2 (germline): MNHEY, SMNVEV (reference sequence). CDR3 sequence: CASSFAGGRDTQYF. Here the CDR3 DNA reads TGTGCCAGCAGTTTTGCGGGGGGTAGGGATACGCAGTATTTT.

The chain combines TRBV5-1 with TRBJ2-1; 7 nucleotides match TRBD2. CDR3 length equals 17 residues. In germline, CDR1 is SGHRS, CDR2 YFSETQ. V lost 4 bases and J lost 4; bases outside the gene matches: 14. DNA of the CDR3: TGCGCCAGCAGCCGGTTACCGAGCGGGGACCAATACAATGAGCAGTTCTTC. Protein sequence: CASSRLPSGDQYNEQFF. Using reference TRBV5-1 and TRBJ2-1 for the parts outside the CDR3, the full variable domain is KAGVTQTPRYLIKTRGQQVTLSCSPISGHRSVSWYQQTPGQGLQFLFEYFSETQRNKGNFPGRFSGRQFSNSRSEMNVSTLELGDSALYLCASSRLPSGDQYNEQFFGPGTRLTVL.

The gene calls are TRBV5-6 and TRBJ1-1; 7 positions match TRBD1. The V gene's germline CDR1 is SGHDT and CDR2 YYEEEE. CDR3 length: 17 residues. V dropped 7 bases and J dropped 4; count of bases not matched to a gene: 19. CDR3 nucleotides: TGTGCCAGCCGCACCTTTGGCGGGCAGGGGGAGGGCACTGAAGCTTTCTTT. Translating it yields CASRTFGGQGEGTEAFF.

The V gene is TRBV19, the J gene TRBJ2-3; possibly TRBD1 for D (6 bases). Germline V gene lookup returns CDR1 LNHDA and CDR2 SQIVND (reference sequence). CDR3 length: 16 residues. The germline V and J ends were trimmed by 2 bases and 8 bases, with 20 bases remaining between them. The CDR3 protein is CASSIRRGPGDGTQYF. For the CDR3, the DNA is TGTGCCAGTAGTATAAGAAGAGGGCCAGGGGATGGTACGCAGTATTTT. The full variable domain, in which reference TRBV19 and TRBJ2-3 provide the parts outside the CDR3, is DGGITQSPKYLFRKEGQNVTLSCEQNLNHDAMYWYRQDPGQGLRLIYYSQIVNDFQKGDIAEGYSVSREKKESFPLTVTSAQKNPTAFYLCASSIRRGPGDGTQYFGPGTRLTVL.

This rearrangement joins TRBV25-1 to TRBJ2-7; TRBD2 agrees at 9 bases. Germline trimming cut 7 bases from V and 2 bases from J; bases unmatched to any gene: 3. The germline gives CDR1 MGHDK, CDR2 SYGVNS. The CDR3 sequence is 13 residues long. The DNA for the CDR3 is TGTGCCAGCAAGGCGGGGGGGGCCTACGAGCAGTACTTC. Encoded protein: CASKAGGAYEQYF.

This sequence joins TRBV6-5 and TRBJ1-2; D gene unclear. The CDR3 spans 13 residues. CDR1 MNHEY and CDR2 SVGAGI come from the germline V gene. Trimming shortened V by 5 bases and J by 4 bases, and 11 bases separated the two germline ends. The CDR3 reads CASSLGRPYGYTF. The CDR3 DNA reads as TGTGCCAGCAGTCTAGGACGGCCCTATGGCTACACCTTC.

This clone was found a few times. This sequence joins TRBV3-1 (or the pseudogene TRBV3-2) and TRBJ2-1, with 7 bases lining up with TRBD1. V was clipped by 1 base and J by 2 bases; unmatched bases: 5. Germline CDR1 LGHDT, CDR2 YNNKEL (reference sequence). The CDR3 length is 16 residues. The CDR3 DNA reads as TGTGCCAGCAGCCAAGGGGTCCAGGGGGCCTACAATGAGCAGTTCTTC. This codes for CASSQGVQGAYNEQFF.

The gene calls are TRBV12-3 or TRBV12-4 and TRBJ2-7; D is possibly TRBD1 (5 bases). CDR3 size: 13 residues. V was pared by 5 bases and J by 2 bases, with 10 bases between. CDR3: CASSAQTAYEQYF. DNA of the CDR3: TGTGCCAGCAGTGCTCAGACAGCCTACGAGCAGTACTTC.

This rearrangement joins TRBV25-1 to TRBJ2-7, with D possibly being TRBD1 (7 bases). V lost 6 bases and J lost 6, with 18 bases in between. The CDR3 runs to 14 residues. In germline, CDR1 is MGHDK, CDR2 SYGVNS. CDR3: CASRGDAGGSEQYF. CDR3 bases: TGTGCCAGCAGGGGGGACGCAGGGGGGAGCGAGCAGTACTTC.

V and J are TRBV19 and TRBJ1-6, with 7 bases aligning to TRBD1. The CDR3 is made up of 14 amino acids. Germline trimming cut 2 bases from V and 5 bases from J; bases unmatched to any gene: 0. CDR1 is LNHDA, CDR2 SQIVND, per germline (reference sequence). The CDR3 sequence is CASSIQGDNSPLHF. CDR3 in DNA: TGTGCCAGTAGTATACAGGGGGATAATTCACCCCTCCACTTT. Full variable domain (outside the CDR3, taken from reference TRBV19 and TRBJ1-6): DGGITQSPKYLFRKEGQNVTLSCEQNLNHDAMYWYRQDPGQGLRLIYYSQIVNDFQKGDIAEGYSVSREKKESFPLTVTSAQKNPTAFYLCASSIQGDNSPLHFGNGTRLTVT.

This clone has only a few counts. DNA of the CDR3: TGTGCCAGCAGTGAAGCGGAGGCACAGCCCCAGCATTTT. Translating gives CASSEAEAQPQHF. The chain employs TRBV2 and TRBJ1-5; D is unclear. V gave up 0 bases and J gave up 7 bases, with 7 bases separating them. The CDR3 contains 13 residues. The germline CDR1 and CDR2 sequences are SNHLY and FYNNEI.